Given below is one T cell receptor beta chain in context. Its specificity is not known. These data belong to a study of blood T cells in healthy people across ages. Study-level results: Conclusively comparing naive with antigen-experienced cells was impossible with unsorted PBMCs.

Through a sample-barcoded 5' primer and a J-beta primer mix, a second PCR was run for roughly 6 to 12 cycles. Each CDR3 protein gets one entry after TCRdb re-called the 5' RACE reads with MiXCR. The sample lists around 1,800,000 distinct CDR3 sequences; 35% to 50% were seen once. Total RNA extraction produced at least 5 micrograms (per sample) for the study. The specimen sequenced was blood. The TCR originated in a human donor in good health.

CDR3 sequence: CASSQTAYQIKNTEAFF. CDR3 in DNA: TGTGCCAGCAGCCAGACAGCTTACCAAATCAAGAACACTGAAGCTTTCTTT. This sequence joins TRBV6-2 or TRBV6-3 and TRBJ1-1, with D possibly matching TRBD1 (5 bases). Germline lookup yields CDR1 MNHEY and CDR2 SVGEGT. The V end was cut by 6 bases, the J end by 1 base, with 21 bases between. CDR3 size: 17 residues.